This T cell receptor (beta chain) was sequenced in a study of blood T cell repertoires in COVID-19. Whole-study context: Italy, Spain and the United States were the sources of the convalescent and acute COVID-19 samples. The analysed material was cDNA or gDNA that came from T cells, B-cell-depleted T cells, or PBMCs.

CDR3 length: 14 amino acids. Germline values: CDR1 MNHEY, CDR2 SVGAGI. V was shortened by 6 bases and J by 3 bases, with 12 bases between the two germline ends. Original methodology: Quantification of nucleated cells was approximated via reference gene primer amplification. The table came from immunoSEQ multiplex PCR; TCRdb's copy has only in-frame clones and leaves some out. V, J and clone size are taken as reported in that table, and D and trimming were inferred from the DNA itself. The table includes 110,000 or so clones, about 85% detected once. This clone was found once. This TCR came from a human donor in a cohort sampled during active COVID-19. The chain combines TRBV6-5 with TRBJ1-5; possibly TRBD1 for D (5 bases). Sequencing was done on a sample of peripheral blood. In DNA, the CDR3 is TGTGCCAGCAGGGGACTGATTATCAATCAGCCCCAGCATTTT. Translating gives CASRGLIINQPQHF.